A selection of T cell receptor beta chains follows, all from one sample in a study of T cells in Graves' hyperthyroidism and ophthalmopathy. TCRdb recomputed calls from the multiplex PCR reads with MiXCR, one row per CDR3 protein. The repertoire holds around 340,000 distinct CDR3 sequences, about a sixth seen once, with roughly a third in the top ten. The sample consisted of blood. The receptors here all came from a woman aged 25 to 45 with Graves' hyperthyroidism that later progressed to Graves' ophthalmopathy. CDR3s include the opening cysteine and the closing phenylalanine or tryptophan. The order of the fields is clone size, D gene, V gene, J gene, CDR3 protein, CDR3 DNA. D genes are given only for firm matches. Size is omitted from some rows. Given values are once, few, many or a class for expanded clones.

>many|NA|TRBV11-2|TRBJ1-4
CASSANRLGGEKLFF
TGTGCCAGCAGCGCGAACAGGTTGGGTGGAGAAAAACTGTTTTTT
>NA|NA|TRBV7-9|TRBJ2-2
CASSLGYSGAGELFF
TGTGCCAGCAGCTTAGGTTATTCAGGAGCCGGGGAGCTGTTTTTT
>many|TRBD2|TRBV11-2|TRBJ2-7
CASSLVGGTNEQYF
TGTGCCAGCAGCTTAGTGGGAGGGACCAACGAGCAGTACTTC
>many|TRBD1|TRBV2|TRBJ2-1
CASSYAPGTGTYNEQFF
TGTGCCAGCAGCTATGCTCCCGGGACAGGGACGTACAATGAGCAGTTCTTC
>few|NA|TRBV7-9|TRBJ2-2
CASSLSRRDSGFTGELFF
TGTGCCAGCAGCTTAAGCCGCCGGGACTCAGGTTTCACCGGGGAGCTGTTTTTT
>NA|NA|TRBV19|TRBJ1-5
CASRGSVKPQHF
TGTGCCAGTAGAGGGTCGGTGAAGCCCCAGCATTTT
>many|TRBD1|TRBV27|TRBJ1-5
CASSTGTENQPQHF
TGTGCCAGCAGTACCGGGACAGAGAATCAGCCCCAGCATTTT
>many|NA|TRBV24-1|TRBJ2-3
CATSDPGTRTDTQYF
TGTGCCACCAGTGATCCAGGCACGCGCACAGATACGCAGTATTTT
>NA|NA|TRBV5-1|TRBJ2-7
CASSLQGRDDQYF
TGCGCCAGCAGCTTGCAGGGCCGGGATGATCAGTACTTC
>few|TRBD1|TRBV15|TRBJ1-5
CATRGGYSNQPQHF
TGTGCGACCAGGGGGGGCTATAGCAATCAGCCCCAGCATTTT
>NA|NA|TRBV20-1|TRBJ2-7
CSARDVRQKGRSYEQYF
TGCAGTGCTAGAGATGTGAGACAGAAGGGAAGATCCTACGAGCAGTACTTC
>many|NA|TRBV24-1|TRBJ2-2
CATGGLQNTGELFF
TGTGCCACCGGGGGACTCCAGAACACCGGGGAGCTGTTTTTT
>few|NA|TRBV4-2|TRBJ2-1
CASSLELTDVDEQFF
TGTGCCAGCAGCCTGGAGCTAACCGACGTCGATGAGCAGTTCTTC
>NA|TRBD1|TRBV5-8|TRBJ2-5
CASFPTGAGETQYF
TGTGCCAGCTTCCCGACAGGGGCGGGCGAGACCCAGTACTTC
>many|TRBD2|TRBV19|TRBJ2-1
CASSSGTSGINEQFF
TGTGCCAGTAGTTCCGGGACTAGCGGGATCAATGAGCAGTTCTTC
>many|NA|TRBV28|TRBJ1-1
CASSFVQGDVEAFF
TGTGCCAGCAGTTTTGTCCAGGGAGATGTTGAAGCTTTCTTT
>many|NA|TRBV5-6|TRBJ1-2
CASSLAPVRADYGYTF
TGTGCCAGCAGCTTGGCCCCAGTCCGGGCAGACTATGGCTACACCTTC
>few|TRBD1|TRBV28|TRBJ1-5
CAIHHRGRGQPQHF
TGTGCCATCCATCACAGGGGGCGAGGTCAGCCCCAGCATTTT
>many|NA|TRBV28|TRBJ2-5
CASSPQAGQETQYF
TGTGCCAGCAGTCCCCAGGCAGGTCAAGAGACCCAGTACTTC
>many|NA|TRBV5-1|TRBJ2-3
CASSLTEYTDTQYF
TGCGCCAGCAGCTTAACAGAGTACACAGATACGCAGTATTTT
>many|NA|TRBV7-9|TRBJ2-7
CASSLAGSAYEQYF
TGTGCCAGCAGCTTAGCTGGAAGCGCCTACGAGCAGTACTTC
>many|NA|TRBV5-1|TRBJ1-2
CASSLDGTGINYGYTF
TGCGCCAGCAGCTTGGACGGGACGGGAATTAACTATGGCTACACCTTC
>few|NA|TRBV5-1|TRBJ1-2
CATSPSGDYGYTF
TGCGCCACCTCACCTTCAGGGGACTATGGCTACACCTTC
>many|TRBD1|TRBV29-1|TRBJ1-1
CSVLSRTGFFAGTEAFF
TGCAGCGTTCTCTCTCGGACAGGATTTTTCGCAGGCACTGAAGCTTTCTTT
>NA|TRBD1|TRBV19|TRBJ2-1
CASSIGTGGNEQFF
TGTGCCAGTAGTATTGGGACAGGGGGTAATGAGCAGTTCTTC
>many|TRBD2|TRBV27|TRBJ2-1
CASSSTRLAGGLGEQFF
TGTGCCAGCAGTTCCACCCGGCTAGCGGGGGGGCTGGGTGAGCAGTTCTTC
>many|NA|TRBV3-1|TRBJ1-5
CASSQPRQSDQPQHF
TGTGCCAGCAGCCAACCCCGACAGTCGGATCAGCCCCAGCATTTT
>few|NA|TRBV14|TRBJ2-2
CASRVNTGELFF
TGTGCCAGCAGAGTGAACACCGGGGAGCTGTTTTTT
>many|NA|TRBV5-1|TRBJ1-5
CASSLSGRVSNQPQHF
TGCGCCAGCAGCTTGAGCGGGAGAGTTAGCAATCAGCCCCAGCATTTT